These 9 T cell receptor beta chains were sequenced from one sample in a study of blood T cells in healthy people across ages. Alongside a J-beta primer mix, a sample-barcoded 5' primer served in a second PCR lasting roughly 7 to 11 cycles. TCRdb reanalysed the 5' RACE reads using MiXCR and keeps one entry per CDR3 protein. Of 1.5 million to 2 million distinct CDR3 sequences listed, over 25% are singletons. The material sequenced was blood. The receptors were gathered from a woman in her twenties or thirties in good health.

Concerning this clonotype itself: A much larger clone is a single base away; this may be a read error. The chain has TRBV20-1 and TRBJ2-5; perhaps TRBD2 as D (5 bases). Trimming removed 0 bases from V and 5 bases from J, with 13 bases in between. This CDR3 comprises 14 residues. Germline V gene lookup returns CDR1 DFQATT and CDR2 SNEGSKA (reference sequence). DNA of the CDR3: TGCAGTGCTAGAGAGAGCGGCGTGGGGGAGACCCAGTACTTC. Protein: CSARESGVGETQYF.

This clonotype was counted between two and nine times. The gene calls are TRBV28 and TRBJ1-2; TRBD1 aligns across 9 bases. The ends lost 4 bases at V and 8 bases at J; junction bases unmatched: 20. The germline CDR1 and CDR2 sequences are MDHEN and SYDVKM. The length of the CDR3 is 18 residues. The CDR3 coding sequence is TGTGCCAGCAGTTCACACCCATTCCGGGACAGGGAATGGGGCGGCTACACCTTC. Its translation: CASSSHPFRDREWGGYTF.

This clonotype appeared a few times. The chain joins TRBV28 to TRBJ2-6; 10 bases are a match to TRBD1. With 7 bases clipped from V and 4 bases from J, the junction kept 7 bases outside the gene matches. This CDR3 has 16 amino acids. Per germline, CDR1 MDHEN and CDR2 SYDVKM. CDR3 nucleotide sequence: TGTGCCAGCACCCCGGGACAGGGGCTAGGGGCCAACGTCCTGACTTTC. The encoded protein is CASTPGQGLGANVLTF.

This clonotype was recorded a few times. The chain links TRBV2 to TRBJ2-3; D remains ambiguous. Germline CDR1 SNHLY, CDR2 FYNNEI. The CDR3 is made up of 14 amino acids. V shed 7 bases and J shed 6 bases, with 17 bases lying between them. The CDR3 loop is CASIGRNPIDTQYF. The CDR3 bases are TGTGCCAGCATTGGACGGAACCCTATTGATACGCAGTATTTT.

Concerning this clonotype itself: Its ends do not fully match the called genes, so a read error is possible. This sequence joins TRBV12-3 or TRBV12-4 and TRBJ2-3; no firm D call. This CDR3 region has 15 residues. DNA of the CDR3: TGTGCCAGCAGTTATGTTAGAGCGAAGGCAGATACGCAATATTTT. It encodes CASSYVRAKADTQYF.

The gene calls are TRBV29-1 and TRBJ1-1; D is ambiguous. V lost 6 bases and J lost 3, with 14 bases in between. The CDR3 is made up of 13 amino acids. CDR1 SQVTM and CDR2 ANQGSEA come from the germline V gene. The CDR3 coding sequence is TGCAGCGTGGGCAGACGGGTCGACACTGAAGCTTTCTTT. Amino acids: CSVGRRVDTEAFF.

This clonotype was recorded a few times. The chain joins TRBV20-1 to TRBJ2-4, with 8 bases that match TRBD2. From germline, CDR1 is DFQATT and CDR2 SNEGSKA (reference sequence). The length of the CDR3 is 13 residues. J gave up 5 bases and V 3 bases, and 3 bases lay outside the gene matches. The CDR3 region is CSARSGSQNIQYF. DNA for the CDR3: TGCAGTGCTAGGAGCGGGAGCCAAAACATTCAGTACTTC.

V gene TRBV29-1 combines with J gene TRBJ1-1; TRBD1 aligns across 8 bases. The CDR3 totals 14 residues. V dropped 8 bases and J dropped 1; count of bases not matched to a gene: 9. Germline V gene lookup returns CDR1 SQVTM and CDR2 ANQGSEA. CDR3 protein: CSLGAGGTNTEAFF. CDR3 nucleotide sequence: TGCAGCCTTGGCGCAGGGGGCACGAACACTGAAGCTTTCTTT.

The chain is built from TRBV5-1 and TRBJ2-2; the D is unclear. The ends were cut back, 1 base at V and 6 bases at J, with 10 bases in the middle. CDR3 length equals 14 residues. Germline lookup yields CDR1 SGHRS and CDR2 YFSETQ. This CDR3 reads CASSLSANAGELFF. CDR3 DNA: TGCGCCAGCAGCTTGTCGGCAAACGCCGGGGAGCTGTTTTTT.